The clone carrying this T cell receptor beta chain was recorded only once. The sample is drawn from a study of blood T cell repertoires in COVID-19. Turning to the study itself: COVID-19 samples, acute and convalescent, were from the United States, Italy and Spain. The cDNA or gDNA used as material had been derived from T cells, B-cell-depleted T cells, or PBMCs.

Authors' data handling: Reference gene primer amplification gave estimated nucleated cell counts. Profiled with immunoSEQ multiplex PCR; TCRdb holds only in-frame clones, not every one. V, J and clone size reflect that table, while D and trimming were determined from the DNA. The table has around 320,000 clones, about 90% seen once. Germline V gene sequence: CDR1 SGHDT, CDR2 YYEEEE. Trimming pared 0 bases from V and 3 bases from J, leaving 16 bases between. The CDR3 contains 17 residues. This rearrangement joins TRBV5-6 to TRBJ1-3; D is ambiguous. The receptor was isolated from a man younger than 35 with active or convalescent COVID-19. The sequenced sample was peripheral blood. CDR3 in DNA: TGTGCCAGCAGCTTGGCCGCGGGCCCAACTAGTGGAAACACCATATATTTT. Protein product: CASSLAAGPTSGNTIYF.